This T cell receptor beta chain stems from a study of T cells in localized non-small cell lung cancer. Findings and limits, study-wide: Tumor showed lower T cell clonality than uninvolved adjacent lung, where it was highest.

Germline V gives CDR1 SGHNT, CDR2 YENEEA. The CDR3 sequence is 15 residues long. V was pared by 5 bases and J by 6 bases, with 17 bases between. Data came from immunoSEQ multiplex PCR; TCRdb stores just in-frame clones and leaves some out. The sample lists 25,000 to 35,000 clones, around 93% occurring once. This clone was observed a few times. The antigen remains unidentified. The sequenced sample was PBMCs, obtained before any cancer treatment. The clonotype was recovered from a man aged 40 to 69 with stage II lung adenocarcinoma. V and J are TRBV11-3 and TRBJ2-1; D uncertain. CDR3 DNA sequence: TGTGCCAGCAGCCGTTGGATCTTAGTGGGCAATGAGCAGTTCTTC. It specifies CASSRWILVGNEQFF.